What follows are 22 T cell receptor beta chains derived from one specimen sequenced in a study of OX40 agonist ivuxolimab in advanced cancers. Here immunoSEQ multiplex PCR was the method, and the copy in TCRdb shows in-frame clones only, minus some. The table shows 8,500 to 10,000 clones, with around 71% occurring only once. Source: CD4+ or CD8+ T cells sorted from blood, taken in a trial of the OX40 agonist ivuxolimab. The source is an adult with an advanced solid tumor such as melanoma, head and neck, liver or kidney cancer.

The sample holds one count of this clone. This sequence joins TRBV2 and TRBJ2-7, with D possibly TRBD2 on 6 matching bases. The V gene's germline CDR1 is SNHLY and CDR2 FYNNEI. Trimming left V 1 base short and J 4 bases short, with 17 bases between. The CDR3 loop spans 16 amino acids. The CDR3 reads CASSEVWDWGIYEQYF. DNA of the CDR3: TGTGCCAGCAGTGAAGTTTGGGACTGGGGGATTTACGAGCAGTACTTC.

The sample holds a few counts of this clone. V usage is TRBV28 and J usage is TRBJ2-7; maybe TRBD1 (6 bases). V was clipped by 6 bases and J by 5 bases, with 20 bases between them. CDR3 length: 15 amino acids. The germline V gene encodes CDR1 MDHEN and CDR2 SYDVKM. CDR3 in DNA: TGTGCCAGCAGACCTTCGACCAGGGGTGGGGACGAGCAGTACTTC. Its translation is CASRPSTRGGDEQYF.

The CDR3 protein is CASSPGTATNEKLFF. The CDR3 DNA sequence: TGTGCCAGTAGCCCGGGGACAGCAACTAATGAAAAACTGTTTTTT. The J gene is TRBJ1-4, the V gene TRBV19, with 7 bases lining up with TRBD1. The CDR3 loop spans 15 amino acids. The junction had 4 bases not matched to a gene; V was cut back by 6 bases and J by 0 bases. Germline loops: CDR1 LNHDA, CDR2 SQIVND (reference sequence).

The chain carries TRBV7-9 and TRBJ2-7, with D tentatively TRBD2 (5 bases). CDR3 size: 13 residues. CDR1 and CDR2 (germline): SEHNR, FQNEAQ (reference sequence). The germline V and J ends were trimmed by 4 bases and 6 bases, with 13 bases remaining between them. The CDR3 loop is CASSSGVGREQYF. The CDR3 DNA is TGTGCCAGCAGCTCCGGGGTAGGGCGCGAGCAGTACTTC.

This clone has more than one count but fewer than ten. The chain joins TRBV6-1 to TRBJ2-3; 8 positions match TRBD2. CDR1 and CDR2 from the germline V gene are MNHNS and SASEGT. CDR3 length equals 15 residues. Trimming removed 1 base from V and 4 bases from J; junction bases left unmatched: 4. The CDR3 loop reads CASSEVAGGADTQYF. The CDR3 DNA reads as TGTGCCAGCAGTGAAGTGGCGGGAGGCGCAGATACGCAGTATTTT.

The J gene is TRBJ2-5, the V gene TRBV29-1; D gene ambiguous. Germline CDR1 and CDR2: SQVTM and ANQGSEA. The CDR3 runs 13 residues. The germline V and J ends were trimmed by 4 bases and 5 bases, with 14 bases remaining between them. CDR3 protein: CSVGEAFGETQYF. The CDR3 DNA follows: TGCAGCGTTGGTGAAGCGTTCGGGGAGACCCAGTACTTC.

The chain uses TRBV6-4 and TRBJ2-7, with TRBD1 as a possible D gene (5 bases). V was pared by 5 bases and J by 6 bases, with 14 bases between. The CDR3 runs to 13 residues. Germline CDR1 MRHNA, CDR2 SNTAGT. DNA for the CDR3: TGTGCCAGCAGTTTATCTCCAGGGATCGAGCAGTACTTC. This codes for CASSLSPGIEQYF.

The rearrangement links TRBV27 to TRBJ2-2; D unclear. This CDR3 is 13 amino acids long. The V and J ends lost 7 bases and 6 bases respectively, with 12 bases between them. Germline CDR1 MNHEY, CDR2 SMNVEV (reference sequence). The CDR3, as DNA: TGTGCCAGCACCGCCGCGGTGTCCGGGGAGCTGTTTTTT. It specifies CASTAAVSGELFF.

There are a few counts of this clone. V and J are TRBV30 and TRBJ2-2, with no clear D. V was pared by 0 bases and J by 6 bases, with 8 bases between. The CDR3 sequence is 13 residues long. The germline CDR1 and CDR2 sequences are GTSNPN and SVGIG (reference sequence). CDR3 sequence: CAWSVLEPGELFF. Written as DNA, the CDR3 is TGTGCCTGGAGTGTACTTGAGCCCGGGGAGCTGTTTTTT.

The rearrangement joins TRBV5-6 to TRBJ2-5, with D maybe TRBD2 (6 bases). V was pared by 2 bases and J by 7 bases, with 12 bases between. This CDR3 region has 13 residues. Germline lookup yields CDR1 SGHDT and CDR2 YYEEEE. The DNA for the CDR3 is TGTGCCAGCAGCTTTGGTCTCGGGGGGACCCAGTACTTC. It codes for CASSFGLGGTQYF.

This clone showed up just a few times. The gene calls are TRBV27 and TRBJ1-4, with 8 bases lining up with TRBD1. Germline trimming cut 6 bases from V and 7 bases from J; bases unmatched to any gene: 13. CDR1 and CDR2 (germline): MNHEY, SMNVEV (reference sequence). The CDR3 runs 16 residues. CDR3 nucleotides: TGTGCCAGCAGATCCCTTGCGGACAGGGACTCTGAAAAACTGTTTTTT. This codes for CASRSLADRDSEKLFF.

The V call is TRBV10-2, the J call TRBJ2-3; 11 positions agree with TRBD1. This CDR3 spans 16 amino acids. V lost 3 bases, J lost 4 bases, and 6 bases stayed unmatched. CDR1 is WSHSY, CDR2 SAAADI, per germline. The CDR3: CASSERPGQGADTQYF. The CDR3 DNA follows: TGCGCCAGCAGTGAACGCCCGGGACAGGGGGCAGATACGCAGTATTTT.

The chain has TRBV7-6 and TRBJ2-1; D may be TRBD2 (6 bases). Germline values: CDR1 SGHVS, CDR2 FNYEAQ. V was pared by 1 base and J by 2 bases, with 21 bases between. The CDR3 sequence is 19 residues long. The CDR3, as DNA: TGTGCCAGCAGCTTAGAGATCAGGGTGAATAGCGGTACCTACAATGAGCAGTTCTTC. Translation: CASSLEIRVNSGTYNEQFF.

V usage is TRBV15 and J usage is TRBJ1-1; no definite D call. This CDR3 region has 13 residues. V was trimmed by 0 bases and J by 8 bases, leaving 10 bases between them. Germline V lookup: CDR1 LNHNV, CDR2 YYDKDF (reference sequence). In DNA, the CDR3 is TGTGCCACCAGCAGAGATCGAGGATGGGAAGCTTTCTTT. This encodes CATSRDRGWEAFF.

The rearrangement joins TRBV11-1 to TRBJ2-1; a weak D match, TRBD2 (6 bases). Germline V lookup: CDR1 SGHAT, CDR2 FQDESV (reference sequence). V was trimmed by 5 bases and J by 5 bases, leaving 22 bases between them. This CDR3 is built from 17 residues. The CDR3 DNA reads TGTGCCAGCAGCCCCACGGGTAGCGGTCAAGGGGACAATGAGCAGTTCTTC. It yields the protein CASSPTGSGQGDNEQFF. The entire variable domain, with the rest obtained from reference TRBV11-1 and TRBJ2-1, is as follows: EAEVAQSPRYKITEKSQAVAFWCDPISGHATLYWYRQILGQGPELLVQFQDESVVDDSQLPKDRFSAERLKGVDSTLKIQPAELGDSAMYLCASSPTGSGQGDNEQFFGPGTRLTVL.

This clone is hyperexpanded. The CDR3 is CASSYLGTGVEQYF. CDR3 nucleotides: TGTGCCAGCAGTTACTTGGGGACAGGGGTCGAGCAGTACTTC. V is TRBV6-5 and J is TRBJ2-7, with 10 bases lining up with TRBD1. V lost 1 base, J lost 6 bases, and 3 bases stayed unmatched. The germline V gene encodes CDR1 MNHEY and CDR2 SVGAGI. There are 14 residues in the CDR3.

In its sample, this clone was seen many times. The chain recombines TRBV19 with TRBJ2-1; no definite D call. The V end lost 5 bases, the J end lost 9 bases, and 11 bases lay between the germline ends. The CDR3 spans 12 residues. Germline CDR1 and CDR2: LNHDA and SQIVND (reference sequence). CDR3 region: CASSPGVAEQFF. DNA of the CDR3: TGTGCCAGTAGTCCAGGTGTCGCTGAGCAGTTCTTC.

The CDR3 DNA sequence: TGTGCCAGCAGCTCTGGGACAGGCGATTTTTACGAGCAGTACTTC. It translates to CASSSGTGDFYEQYF. The rearrangement uses TRBV5-8 and TRBJ2-7; 8 positions match TRBD1. CDR1 and CDR2 from the germline V gene are SGHTS and YDEGEE. The length of the CDR3 is 15 residues. V shed 3 bases, J shed 4 bases, and the junction held 9 bases outside the gene matches.

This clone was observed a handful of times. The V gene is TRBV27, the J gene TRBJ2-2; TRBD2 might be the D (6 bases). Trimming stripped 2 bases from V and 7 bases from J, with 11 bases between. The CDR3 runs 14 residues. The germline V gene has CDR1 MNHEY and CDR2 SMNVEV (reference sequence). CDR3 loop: CASSLAGLSGELFF. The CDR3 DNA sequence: TGTGCCAGCAGTTTAGCGGGACTGAGCGGGGAGCTGTTTTTT.

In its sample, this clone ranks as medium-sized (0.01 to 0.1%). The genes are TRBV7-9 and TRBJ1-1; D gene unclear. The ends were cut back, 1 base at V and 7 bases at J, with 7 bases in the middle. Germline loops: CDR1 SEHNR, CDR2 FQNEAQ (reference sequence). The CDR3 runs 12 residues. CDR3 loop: CASSLVAGEAFF. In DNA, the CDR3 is TGTGCCAGCAGCTTAGTTGCCGGTGAAGCTTTCTTT.

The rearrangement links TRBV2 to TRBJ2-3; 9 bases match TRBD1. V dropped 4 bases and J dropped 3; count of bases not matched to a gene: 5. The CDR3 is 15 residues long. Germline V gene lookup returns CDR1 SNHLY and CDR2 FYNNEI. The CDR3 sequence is CASSATGGETDTQYF. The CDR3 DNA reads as TGTGCCAGCAGTGCCACAGGGGGCGAAACAGATACGCAGTATTTT.

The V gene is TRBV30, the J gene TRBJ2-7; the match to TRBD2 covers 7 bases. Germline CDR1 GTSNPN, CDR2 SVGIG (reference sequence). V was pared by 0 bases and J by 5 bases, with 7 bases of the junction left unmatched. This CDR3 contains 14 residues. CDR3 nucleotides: TGTGCCTGGAGTGTAGGCGGGAGTGTCGACGAGCAGTACTTC. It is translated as CAWSVGGSVDEQYF.